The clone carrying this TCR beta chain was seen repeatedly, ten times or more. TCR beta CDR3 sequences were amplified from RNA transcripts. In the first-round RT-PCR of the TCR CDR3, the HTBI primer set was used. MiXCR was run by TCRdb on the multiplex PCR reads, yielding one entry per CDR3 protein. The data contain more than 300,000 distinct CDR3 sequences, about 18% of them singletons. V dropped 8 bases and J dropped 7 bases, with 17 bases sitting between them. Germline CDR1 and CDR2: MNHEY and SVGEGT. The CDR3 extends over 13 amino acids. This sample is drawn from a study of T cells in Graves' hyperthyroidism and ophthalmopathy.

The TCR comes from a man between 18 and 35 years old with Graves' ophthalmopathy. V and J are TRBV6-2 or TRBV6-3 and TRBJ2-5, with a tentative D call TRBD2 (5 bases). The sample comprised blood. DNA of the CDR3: TGTGCCAGCGGACCGGGATCCTCAGGGACCCAGTACTTC. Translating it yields CASGPGSSGTQYF.